These 5 T cell receptor beta chains were all obtained from the same sample, sequenced in a study of somatic mutations in cytotoxic T cells in rheumatoid arthritis. The data were produced by immunoSEQ multiplex PCR, yet TCRdb's version contains in-frame clones alone and is incomplete. The sample shows about 9,200 clones, over 75% of them seen only once. The sequencing input was CD8+ T cells sorted from blood. Source of these receptors: an adult with rheumatoid arthritis.

The rearrangement links TRBV15 to TRBJ2-3, with D maybe TRBD2 (6 bases). The CDR3 sequence is 13 residues long. Trimming stripped 7 bases from V and 2 bases from J, with 10 bases between. CDR1 and CDR2 from the germline V gene are LNHNV and YYDKDF (reference sequence). CDR3 DNA: TGTGCCACCACTGGGCGGGACACAGATACGCAGTATTTT. Its protein product is CATTGRDTDTQYF. Together with reference TRBV15 and TRBJ2-3, the CDR3 gives the full variable domain: DAMVIQNPRYQVTQFGKPVTLSCSQTLNHNVMYWYQQKSSQAPKLLFHYYDKDFNNEADTPDNFQSRRPNTSFCFLDIRSPGLGDTAMYLCATTGRDTDTQYFGPGTRLTVL.

The chain is built from TRBV4-3 and TRBJ2-7, with D perhaps TRBD1 (5 bases). V dropped 1 base and J dropped 6 bases, with 13 bases sitting between them. From germline, CDR1 is LGHNA and CDR2 YSLEER. The CDR3 is made up of 14 amino acids. CDR3 loop: CASSQVVAGREQYF. The CDR3 region has the DNA TGCGCCAGCAGCCAAGTGGTGGCAGGGCGCGAGCAGTACTTC.

The V gene is TRBV27, the J gene TRBJ1-2; possibly TRBD1 for D (5 bases). CDR1 is MNHEY, CDR2 SMNVEV, per germline (reference sequence). Trimming cost V 2 bases and J 2 bases, with 6 bases left between them. CDR3 length: 13 residues. The CDR3 loop reads CASSLAGNYGYTF. CDR3 DNA sequence: TGTGCCAGCAGTTTAGCAGGGAACTATGGCTACACCTTC.

This rearrangement joins TRBV2 to TRBJ2-3; D may be TRBD1 (6 bases). The CDR3 is 15 amino acids. The V and J ends lost 5 bases and 0 bases respectively, with 12 bases between them. Germline V gene lookup returns CDR1 SNHLY and CDR2 FYNNEI. CDR3 sequence: CASSYLDRSTDTQYF. The DNA for the CDR3 is TGTGCCAGCAGTTATTTGGACAGAAGCACAGATACGCAGTATTTT.

The chain joins TRBV27 to TRBJ1-1; D is perhaps TRBD1 (5 bases). V was trimmed by 9 bases and J by 0 bases, leaving 11 bases between them. CDR1 MNHEY and CDR2 SMNVEV come from the germline V gene (reference sequence). The CDR3 extends over 13 amino acids. CDR3 sequence reads: CASRQSMNTEAFF. The CDR3 DNA sequence: TGTGCCAGTAGACAGAGCATGAACACTGAAGCTTTCTTT.